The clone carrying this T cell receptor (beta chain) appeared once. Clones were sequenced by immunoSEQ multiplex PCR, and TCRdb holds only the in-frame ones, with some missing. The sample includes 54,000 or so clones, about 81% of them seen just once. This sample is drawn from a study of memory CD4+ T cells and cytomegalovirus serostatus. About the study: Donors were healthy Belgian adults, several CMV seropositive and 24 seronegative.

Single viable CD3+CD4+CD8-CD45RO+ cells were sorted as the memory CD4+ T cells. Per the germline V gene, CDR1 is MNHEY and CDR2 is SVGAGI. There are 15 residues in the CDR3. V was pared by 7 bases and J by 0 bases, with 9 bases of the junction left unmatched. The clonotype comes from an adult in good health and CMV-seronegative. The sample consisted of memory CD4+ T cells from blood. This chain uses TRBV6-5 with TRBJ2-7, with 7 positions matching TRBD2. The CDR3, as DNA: TGTGCCAGCACTCTGGGGGGGAGGGCCTCCTACGAGCAGTACTTC. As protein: CASTLGGRASYEQYF.